A selection of T cell receptor beta chains follows, all from one sample in a study of blood T cell repertoires in COVID-19. TCRdb keeps only in-frame clones here, not all; method: immunoSEQ multiplex PCR. The table includes 95,000 to 150,000 clones, roughly 88% detected once. The sample was peripheral blood. The source is a man aged 40-49 years with acute or convalescent COVID-19. The CDR3 runs from the conserved cysteine through the conserved F or W. The D gene is left open where the match is weak. Expanded clones get a size class; other rows say once, few or many, or leave the size out.

>TRBD1|TRBJ1-1|14|NA|TRBV3-1/TRBV3-2
TGTGCCAGCAGCCAAGGACAGGGTGGAACTGAAGCTTTCTTT
CASSQGQGGTEAFF
>TRBD1|TRBJ1-2|12|NA|TRBV30
TGTGCCTGGAGGGGGACAGGGGATGGCTACACCTTC
CAWRGTGDGYTF
>TRBD1|TRBJ1-1|13|NA|TRBV12-3/TRBV12-4
TGTGCCAGCACCGGACAGGGGAACACTGAAGCTTTCTTT
CASTGQGNTEAFF
>TRBD1|TRBJ2-2|16|few|TRBV5-1
TGCGCCAGCAGCGTAACAACAGGGGGCATCACCGGGGAGCTGTTTTTT
CASSVTTGGITGELFF
>NA|TRBJ1-1|14|NA|TRBV27
TGTGCCAGCAGTTTGACACATCTGAACACTGAAGCTTTCTTT
CASSLTHLNTEAFF
>TRBD1|TRBJ1-5|15|NA|TRBV15
TGTGCCACCAGCGGGGGACAGGGCGGCAATCAGCCCCAGCATTTT
CATSGGQGGNQPQHF
>NA|TRBJ2-3|14|NA|TRBV5-1
TGCGCCAGCAGCCAGGACATTAATTCTGATACGCAGTATTTT
CASSQDINSDTQYF
>TRBD2|TRBJ2-3|15|NA|TRBV7-9
TGTGCCAGCAGCCCTAGCGGGACCGCTACAGATACGCAGTATTTT
CASSPSGTATDTQYF
>NA|TRBJ1-4|15|NA|TRBV30
TGTGCCTGGAGTGTATGGGGAGCAACTAATGAAAAACTGTTTTTT
CAWSVWGATNEKLFF
>TRBD2|TRBJ2-1|15|NA|TRBV18
TGTGCCAGCTCACCATCAGCGGGGAACTACAATGAGCAGTTCTTC
CASSPSAGNYNEQFF
>TRBD1|TRBJ1-2|15|NA|TRBV5-1
TGCGCCAGCAGCTTGAGGGGGCAGGGGGCCCTCATCTACACCTTC
CASSLRGQGALIYTF
>TRBD1|TRBJ2-1|14|once|TRBV30
TGTGCCGGAGACAGGGGTTTAGCCTACAATGAGCAGTTCTTC
CAGDRGLAYNEQFF
>NA|TRBJ1-4|14|NA|TRBV6-5
TGTGCCAGCAAACTTATTGCAACTAATGAAAAACTGTTTTTT
CASKLIATNEKLFF
>NA|TRBJ2-5|15|NA|TRBV11-3
TGTGCCAGCAGCAATGCAGTAGCGGCAGATGGGACCCAGTACTTC
CASSNAVAADGTQYF
>NA|TRBJ1-3|15|NA|TRBV19
TGTGCCAGTAAGGGTCAGGGGAGGGACGGAAACACCATATATTTT
CASKGQGRDGNTIYF
>NA|TRBJ1-1|16|NA|TRBV18
TGTGCCAGCTCACCACCGGCAGGACTCATGAACACTGAAGCTTTCTTT
CASSPPAGLMNTEAFF
>TRBD1|TRBJ1-4|14|NA|TRBV25-1
TGTGCCAGCAGTGAATCAGGGGGTGCTGAAAAACTGTTTTTT
CASSESGGAEKLFF
>TRBD1|TRBJ2-1|15|NA|TRBV5-4
TGTGCCAGCAGGGCCGGGACAGGGACCTTACGTGAGCAGTTCTTC
CASRAGTGTLREQFF
>TRBD2|TRBJ2-5|13|NA|TRBV27
TGTGCCAGCAGTTCCAGCGGGGGGGAGACCCAGTACTTC
CASSSSGGETQYF
>NA|TRBJ2-1|13|NA|TRBV11-3
TGTGCCAGCAGCCCCAGTAGCTCCAATGAGCAGTTCTTC
CASSPSSSNEQFF
>TRBD2|TRBJ2-7|14|NA|TRBV11-2
TGTGCCAGCAGCTTAGGGCCAGCGGGAAACGAGCAGTACTTC
CASSLGPAGNEQYF
>NA|TRBJ1-2|18|NA|TRBV7-9
TGTGCCAGCAGCTTAGATATCGGGTTGGACGGCCGTCGGGGTGGCTACACCTTC
CASSLDIGLDGRRGGYTF
>TRBD1|TRBJ1-4|20|few|TRBV4-2
TGTGCCAGCAGCCCGGGGGAAGGGACAGGGAATTTAGTGTTTAGTGAAAAACTGTTTTTT
CASSPGEGTGNLVFSEKLFF
>NA|TRBJ2-5|16|NA|TRBV5-1
TGCGCCAGCAGCCCCGACCGGGCCACCGGCGGGGAGACCCAGTACTTC
CASSPDRATGGETQYF
>NA|TRBJ1-2|18|NA|TRBV6-1
TGTGCCAGCAGTGAAGTCCCAACCCCCCGACAGAGCTTATATGGCTACACCTTC
CASSEVPTPRQSLYGYTF